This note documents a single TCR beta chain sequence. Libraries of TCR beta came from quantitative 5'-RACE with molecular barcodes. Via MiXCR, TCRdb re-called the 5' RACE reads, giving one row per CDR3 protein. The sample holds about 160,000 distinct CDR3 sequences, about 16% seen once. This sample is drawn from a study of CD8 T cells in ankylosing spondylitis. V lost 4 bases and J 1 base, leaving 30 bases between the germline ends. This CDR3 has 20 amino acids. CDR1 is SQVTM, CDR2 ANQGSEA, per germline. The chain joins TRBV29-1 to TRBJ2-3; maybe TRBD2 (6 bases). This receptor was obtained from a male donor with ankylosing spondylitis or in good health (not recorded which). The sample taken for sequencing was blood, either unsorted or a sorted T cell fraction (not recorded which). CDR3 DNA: TGCAGCGTTGCAGAGATACACCGGGACTCTTTATCCAAAGGCACAGATACGCAGTATTTT. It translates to CSVAEIHRDSLSKGTDTQYF.